This TCR beta chain was sequenced during a study of T cells after yellow fever vaccination. Study findings and constraints: High-abundance clonotypes from the bulk population could contaminate FACS-sorted repertoires. Reappearing after the booster were most of the clones from primary vaccination (approximately 96% CD4, about 88% CD8). Weaker, the secondary response peaked sooner, at day 5 versus 15.

Germline V gene data show CDR1 as SEHNR and CDR2 as FQNEAQ (reference sequence). The CDR3 length is 12 residues. V lost 3 bases and J 3 bases, leaving 6 bases between the germline ends. There are many counts of this clonotype. Its antigen is as yet unknown. Template-switching 5'RACE yielded the TCR cDNA; a universal primer site and UMIs were added in the process. TCRdb ran MiXCR on the 5' RACE reads and lists one entry per CDR3 protein. Among 90,000 to 130,000 distinct CDR3 sequences listed, under 9% were seen once. The source of this sequence is a man aged 30 to 39 who received the YFV17D yellow fever vaccine. This rearrangement joins TRBV7-9 to TRBJ2-7; D is undetermined. The specimen was CD8+ T cells sorted from PBMCs, collected 45 days after the yellow fever booster vaccination. The CDR3: CASSLKHYEQYF. The CDR3 DNA follows: TGTGCCAGCAGCTTGAAGCACTACGAGCAGTACTTC.